This paragraph covers one T cell receptor (beta chain) sequence. Its target is not known. With a much larger clone just one base away, this may be a read error. The data stem from a study of metastatic and nonmetastatic thyroid tumors. The wider study: Patients with malignant and benign thyroid disease provided blood and tumor or nodule tissue, whose repertoires were compared. Study observations and caveats: It was reportedly found that TCR beta diversity was significantly higher in malignant thyroid tumors than in benign nodules, a difference seen in both blood and tumor samples.

TCRdb reprocessed the PCR reads via MiXCR. The sample lists 45,000 to 65,000 clones; roughly 22% were seen once. CDR3 length: 13 amino acids. In germline, CDR1 is DFQATT, CDR2 SNEGSKA (reference sequence). Each patient came to thyroid surgery without any prior treatment (of any kind). This chain connects TRBV20-1 to TRBJ2-5; D not resolved. The sequenced material came from blood. The sequence was obtained from a female donor with papillary thyroid cancer or a benign thyroid nodule (not recorded which). Some clones in this sample may be carry-over from other donors' samples. CDR3 bases: TGCGGTGCTAGTGTAGTGGTACAAGAGACCCAGTACTTC. Its translation: CGASVVVQETQYF.